A single sample is the source of the 9 T cell receptor beta chains below, sequenced in a study of cytomegalovirus exposure and HLA in healthy donors. PCR amplification relied on 60 Vbeta primers (plus 13 Jbeta primers). Clones were read by immunoSEQ multiplex PCR, and TCRdb kept only the in-frame ones, dropping some. The sample has about 120,000 clones, about 79% seen once; the top ten hold 2% to 3%. Material for sequencing was PBMCs. The receptors originated from a woman aged 18-29 years in good health and CMV-seronegative.

The rearrangement links TRBV7-9 to TRBJ2-7, with a weak D call TRBD1 (5 bases). This CDR3 has 16 amino acids. In germline, CDR1 is SEHNR, CDR2 FQNEAQ (reference sequence). The ends were cut back, 1 base at V and 4 bases at J, with 17 bases in the middle. The CDR3 nucleotides are TGTGCCAGCAGCTTAGGTGGGCAGGGCAAGGGGTACGAGCAGTACGTC. Its translation is CASSLGGQGKGYEQYV.

The chain couples TRBV10-3 to TRBJ2-7; 7 positions match TRBD1. CDR1 ENHRY and CDR2 SYGVKD come from the germline V gene. V shed 6 bases and J 6 bases; nucleotides not matched to a gene: 11. The CDR3 has 14 amino acids. The CDR3 nucleotides read TGTGCCATCAGCGAGACAGGGATGGAAGGCGAGCAGTACGTC. Protein: CAISETGMEGEQYV.

This CDR3 is CASSLGTGPSNQPQHF. The CDR3 DNA reads TGCGCCAGCAGCTTGGGGACAGGGCCATCCAATCAGCCCCAGCATTTT. V and J are TRBV5-1 and TRBJ1-5; the match to TRBD1 covers 8 bases. CDR3 size: 16 residues. CDR1 is SGHRS, CDR2 YFSETQ, per germline. Germline trimming cut 0 bases from V and 3 bases from J; bases unmatched to any gene: 5.

The rearrangement links TRBV11-3 to TRBJ1-1; 8 bases align to TRBD1. V lost 0 bases to trimming and J lost 11 bases; unmatched junction nucleotides: 8. CDR3 length: 14 amino acids. The germline V gene has CDR1 SGHNT and CDR2 YENEEA. DNA for the CDR3: TGTGCCAGCAGCTTAGAATCGGACAGGGTCCCGGCTTTCTTT. Translation: CASSLESDRVPAFF.

The chain links TRBV5-4 to TRBJ2-5; D remains ambiguous. CDR1 and CDR2 (germline): SGHNT, YYREEE (reference sequence). Trimming took 7 bases from V and 1 from J, leaving 14 bases between them. There are 14 residues in the CDR3. In nucleotides, the CDR3 is TGTGCCAGCGGCGGCCCTAGGTTCCAAGAGACCCAGTACTTC. Translated, it gives CASGGPRFQETQYF.

The chain joins TRBV7-9 to TRBJ2-3; 13 bases are shared with TRBD2. With V trimmed by 5 bases and J by 4 bases, 6 bases remained unmatched. Per germline, CDR1 SEHNR and CDR2 FQNEAQ (reference sequence). CDR3 length: 16 amino acids. CDR3 region: CASSRSGLAGSDTQYF. Here the CDR3 DNA reads TGTGCCAGCAGCCGATCGGGACTAGCGGGGTCAGATACGCAGTATTTT.

V usage is TRBV27 and J usage is TRBJ1-1; the match to TRBD1 covers 9 bases. Per germline, CDR1 MNHEY and CDR2 SMNVEV (reference sequence). This CDR3 is built from 15 residues. Germline trimming cut 5 bases from V and 4 bases from J; bases unmatched to any gene: 8. The CDR3 coding sequence is TGTGCCAGCAGTCCACAGGGGGCCGGTAGCACTGAAGCTTTCTTT. This sequence encodes CASSPQGAGSTEAFF.

CDR3 region: CASSTGVSYGYTF. CDR3 bases: TGTGCCAGCAGTACCGGGGTGAGCTATGGCTACACCTTC. The V call is TRBV6-6, the J call TRBJ1-2, with D hard to call. The germline gives CDR1 MNHNY, CDR2 SVGAGI (reference sequence). The length of the CDR3 is 13 residues. The V gene lost 5 bases and the J gene lost 4 bases, with 11 bases spanning the gap.

The rearrangement uses TRBV6-1 and TRBJ1-1, with 8 bases aligning to TRBD1. The CDR3 extends over 14 amino acids. Germline values: CDR1 MNHNS, CDR2 SASEGT. V lost 5 bases, J lost 4 bases, and 6 bases stayed unmatched. The CDR3 nucleotides read TGTGCCAGCAGTTGGGACAGGTTTAGCACTGAAGCTTTCTTT. Amino acid sequence: CASSWDRFSTEAFF.